Sequencing of this T cell receptor (beta chain) was carried out in a study of blood T cells in healthy people across ages (dated by TCRdb to 2015 to 2017). Study-wide context: In model experiments, template switching captured roughly one uniquely barcoded TCR beta cDNA molecule for every two T cells. The donors were split into four age groups: young (average around 15 years), middle-aged (39), aged (over 55) and long-lived (roughly 80). The study analyzed two additional independent replicas of 1 million unique cDNA reads from the same blood draw for two donors, one aged 18 to 29 and one aged 80 or older. Using deep sequencing normalized with unique cDNA molecular identifiers, the study measured how TCR beta repertoire diversity changes with age. To avoid experimental bias, donors of different ages were distributed randomly across sequencing lanes. Summary of the overall study and its limitations: There was a strong correlation between observed TCR beta diversity and the percentage of naive T cells measured by flow cytometry. Because the CMV infection status of the donors was unknown, age-related changes in expanded clonotypes may potentially have been confounded. As age increased, observed TCR beta diversity per million T cells dropped in a roughly linear way, and a significant reduction was already evident by age approximately 40. Because profiling used bulk unsorted PBMCs, naive and antigen-experienced compartments could not be compared conclusively. Compared with the aged group, the long-lived group had more naive CD4+ T cells, fewer expanded clones and increased TCR diversity, suggesting age selection. Estimates of total diversity based on one million sequenced T cells were considered lower bounds and underestimates.

The donors were roughly 39 Caucasian individuals from Russia, aged roughly 6 to 90 years, who were systemically healthy. About 9.1 milliliters of peripheral blood were collected from each donor into EDTA-treated Vacutainer tubes. Ficoll-Paque density-gradient centrifugation was used to isolate PBMCs, with at least 7 million per sample. Total RNA, at least 6 micrograms per sample, was extracted from PBMCs with Trizol reagent. For every donor, an aliquot of PBMCs went through flow cytometry to measure the percentages of naive CD45RAhigh/CD27high T cells. CDR1 and CDR2 were assigned from the germline V gene (reference sequence) as MNHEY and SMNVEV. Counted from cysteine to phenylalanine, this CDR3 has 15 amino acids. CDR3 DNA only is kept here, 45 bases in frame from base 1. The junction carries 21 bases between V and J, which are trimmed by 6 bases and 6 bases respectively. About this clonotype: There is no known antigen for this receptor. Per-nucleotide qualities are absent, and no much larger clonotype sits a single base away.

The library was made by 5' RACE. The instrument was an Illumina HiSeq 2500. The second PCR ran for roughly 6 to 11 cycles and used a J-beta primer mix along with a sample-barcoded 5' primer. A template-switch 5' adaptor carrying 12 random nucleotides introduced a unique molecular identifier onto each TCR beta cDNA molecule. Each sample yielded at least 2.5 million CDR3-containing paired-end reads. First-strand cDNA synthesis was performed from all RNA using the Mint cDNA synthesis kit, with priming by a TRBC-specific oligonucleotide. Following uracil-DNA glycosylase treatment, all cDNA underwent a first 18-cycle PCR with the universal primers M1SS and BC2_uni_R. As for the original processing: Each sample was normalized by randomly selecting 1 million high-quality reads, each carrying a distinct molecular identifier. Instead of being binned into consensus sequences, reads that shared molecular identifiers were thrown out. MiTCR, with a Q25 quality threshold and the strictest error-elimination algorithm, was used for CDR3 identification, clonotype clustering and error correction. A nonparametric unseen species model with Euler transformation was used to estimate a lower bound on total TCR beta diversity. Clones were called with MiXCR by TCRdb after fastp trimmed the public reads at Q25, and only in-frame beta chains were retained. Rows with one shared CDR3 protein collapse into an entry with the most common genes and DNA. The V and J calls, along with clone size, are taken from TCRdb and not from the paper's own processing. Within this sample are fewer than 1.5 million distinct CDR3 sequences, with 42% of them counted one time only. The ten largest clones take up 7.9% of the sample.

The chain is assembled from TRBV27 and TRBJ2-7; 6 matching bases give a weak D call of TRBD1. The source material was blood. The receptor comes from a woman aged 18-35 years in good health. Here the CDR3 is given as CASSPRLFAGVEQYF. The sequenced DNA is TGTGCCAGCAGCCCCAGGCTTTTTGCAGGGGTCGAGCAGTACTTC.